This paragraph covers one T cell receptor (beta chain) sequence. The antigen remains unidentified. This entry is derived from a study of cytomegalovirus exposure and HLA in healthy donors. General study findings and limits: A prior analysis recorded that most TCR beta V segments were productive about 90% or about 30% of the time. Most CMV-associated TCR beta chains were later found to appear HLA-restricted.

The primer mix had 60 Vbeta and 13 Jbeta primers. Clones were read by immunoSEQ multiplex PCR, and TCRdb kept only the in-frame ones, dropping some. Its table records roughly 100,000 clones. The CDR3 has 17 residues. Germline trimming cut 3 bases from V and 0 bases from J; bases unmatched to any gene: 5. The germline V gene has CDR1 MDHEN and CDR2 SYDVKM. The chain combines TRBV28 with TRBJ2-1, with 10 bases that match TRBD2. This clonotype originated in a woman between 25 and 40 years old in good health and CMV-seronegative. The source material was PBMCs. CDR3 protein: CASSLTSGLGSYNEQFF. CDR3 nucleotide sequence: TGTGCCAGCAGTTTGACTAGCGGGTTGGGCTCCTACAATGAGCAGTTCTTC.